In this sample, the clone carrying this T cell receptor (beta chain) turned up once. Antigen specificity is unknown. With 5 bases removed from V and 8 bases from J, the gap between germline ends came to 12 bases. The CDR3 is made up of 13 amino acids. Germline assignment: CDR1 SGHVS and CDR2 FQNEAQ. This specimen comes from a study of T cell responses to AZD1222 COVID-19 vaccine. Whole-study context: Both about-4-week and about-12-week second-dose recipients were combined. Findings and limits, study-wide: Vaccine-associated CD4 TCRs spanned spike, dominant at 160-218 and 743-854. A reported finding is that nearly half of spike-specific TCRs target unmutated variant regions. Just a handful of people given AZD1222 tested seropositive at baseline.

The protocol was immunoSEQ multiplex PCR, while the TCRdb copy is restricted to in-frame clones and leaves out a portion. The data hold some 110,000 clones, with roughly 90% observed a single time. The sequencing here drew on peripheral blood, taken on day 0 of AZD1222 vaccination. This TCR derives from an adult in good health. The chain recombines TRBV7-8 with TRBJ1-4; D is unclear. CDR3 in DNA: TGTGCCAGCAGCCTCCAGGCCGGGGAAAAACTGTTTTTT. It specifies CASSLQAGEKLFF.